Sequencing of this T cell receptor (beta chain) was carried out in a study of tissue T cells after allogeneic stem cell transplantation (dated by TCRdb to 2021 to 2024). Looking at the study overall: When multiple samples of a tissue were available, H&E sections were reviewed by a pathologist, and samples with histologically apparent lymphocytes were prioritized for sequencing. TCR beta repertoires were profiled across many tissues obtained from research autopsies of patients with and without GVHD, as well as in mouse models of GVHD. The human part of the study was a prospective observational study with no blinding and no randomization.

This clone is a singleton in its sample. What antigen it recognizes has not been identified. Qualities for individual bases were not recorded, and no much larger clone is one base off. In the paper's terms, the time point label means: human tissue collected at research (rapid) autopsy. Three non-HCT comparator patients with other cancers, having at least five GI tract samples and no known GI disease at death, were selected retrospectively. After a median post-mortem interval of about nine hours, the autopsy tissues collected included GI sites spanning esophagus to rectum, along with liver, skin and lymphoid organs including spleen. Autopsy specimens were bisected, with one portion flash-frozen in liquid nitrogen and the remainder formalin-fixed, and GI outer muscle layers were removed. To extract genomic DNA from frozen tissues, either the Mag-Bind Blood & Tissue DNA HDQ 96 Kit on a Chemagic 360 or the DNeasy Blood & Tissue Kit was used. Because of concern about red blood cell contamination, the extracted DNA went through further purification with the Genomic DNA Clean & Concentrator-25 kit.

The library was prepared using the immunoSEQ multiplex PCR assay. TCRbeta CDR3 sequencing was done by Adaptive Biotechnologies at survey depth, reporting CDR3 sequences, V/J genes, productive frequency and template counts. TCR beta CDR3 regions were amplified from genomic DNA rather than RNA. The original methods were these. Jensen-Shannon divergence was used to quantify pairwise repertoire overlap between tissues, with a value of 1 meaning complete divergence and a value of 0 meaning identical repertoires. Tissues were clustered by single-linkage agglomerative hierarchical clustering of pairwise JSD values, and the clustering results were displayed as dendrograms. GLIPH2 was run on all patient samples with simulation_depth 1000, kmer_min_depth 3, cdr3_length_cutoff 8, keeping groups with more than two unique CDR3s. A standardized tissue-overlap score was generated by extrapolating Jaccard GLIPH-group overlap across patients to a standard repertoire size of 1000 clones. Associations of diversity with clinical or experimental variables used linear mixed-effect models with tissue fixed effects and individual random effects. TCRdb limited this immuneACCESS table to in-frame rearrangements with V and J called. A share of clones is missing; checked studies link under half to unresolved V genes, and the rest is unexplained. That table is the source of V, J and clone size, and D and trimming were worked out from the DNA. For this sample the table gives around 6,000 clones, of which 63% were detected only once. 13% to 15% of the sample is held by the ten biggest clonotypes.

Beyond this particular receptor, the publication reports: The patient cohort was small and varied clinically, and sampling depth was recognized as a limitation. Not many T cell clones showed up in more than one patient, yet clustering based on motifs uncovered repertoire signatures that were shared across patients in a tissue-specific way. Within patients, how anatomically similar the tissues were was a key factor in shaping TCR repertoire composition, regardless of disease or transplant status. The study did not establish which tissue TCRs were alloreactive or antigen-specific, and some clones may have been host cells that persisted. For the non-GVHD comparator patients, no blood samples were available. In both patients and mice, T cells from blood and spleen covered only a limited part of the TCR repertoire found in tissues.

The germline V end is reduced by 0 bases and the J end by 4 bases; junction bases left unmatched: 2. CDR1 SGHRS and CDR2 YFSETQ were looked up in the germline V gene. The CDR3 starts with the cysteine, ends with the phenylalanine, and has 16 residues. Just the 48-base CDR3 DNA is kept, in frame starting at base 1. This specimen was duodenum tissue, taken at autopsy. This TCR was recovered from a woman between 18 and 50 years old with breast cancer. The sequence links TRBV5-1 to TRBJ2-5; TRBD2 matches 14 bases in the middle. The bases read TGCGCCAGCAGCTTGGCCGGACTAGCGGGGGGAGAGACCCAGTACTTC. Its product reads: CASSLAGLAGGETQYF.